This record looks at one TCR beta chain sequence and its context. These data originate in a study of blood T cells in healthy people across ages. Using a J-beta primer mix together with a sample-barcoded 5' primer, a second PCR was run for roughly 6 to 12 cycles. TCRdb ran MiXCR on the 5' RACE reads and lists one entry per CDR3 protein. The table has around 1.5 million distinct CDR3 sequences, 42% seen once; the top ten hold roughly 7.9%. Source material: blood. This TCR came from a woman aged 18-29 years in good health.

CDR3 in DNA: TGTGCCCTCGAGGGGGGGAGTAATAGCAATCAGCCCCAGCATTTT. Translation: CALEGGSNSNQPQHF. The rearrangement joins TRBV6-2 or TRBV6-3 to TRBJ1-5; the D gene is possibly TRBD1 (6 bases). V lost 11 bases and J 0 bases, leaving 17 bases between the germline ends. CDR3 length: 15 amino acids. Germline CDR1 MNHEY, CDR2 SVGEGT.